This T cell receptor (beta chain) emerged from a study of beta chain features in type 1 diabetes. The isolated RNA, all of it, was reverse transcribed, so expressed TCRB transcripts were what got sequenced. TCRdb's copy holds only in-frame clones and misses some; the assay was immunoSEQ multiplex PCR. The sample contains approximately 120,000 clones, around 15% of which appear only once. With 3 bases clipped from V and 9 bases from J, the junction kept 10 bases outside the gene matches. The CDR3 length is 15 residues. The V gene's germline CDR1 is SGHRS and CDR2 YFSETQ. Regarding the study as a whole: At VDJ recombination sites, type 1 diabetes patients had fewer insertions and more deleted nucleotides. TCRB CDR3 length was moderately but significantly reduced in all four CD4+ subsets of Type 1 diabetes patients. For patients and controls alike, PCR might favor shorter templates to the same degree.

On this clone itself: Its target is unknown.

This clonotype was sampled from a man between 18 and 35 years old with type 1 diabetes. The V gene is TRBV5-1, the J gene TRBJ2-1, with TRBD2 matching over 9 bases. Sequencing input: central memory CD4+ T cells from blood. For the CDR3, the DNA is TGCGCCAGCAGCTCCGTAATAGCGGGAGCGTCTGAGCAGTTCTTC. Translation gives CASSSVIAGASEQFF.